What follows are 25 T cell receptor beta chains derived from one specimen sequenced in a study of blood T cells in healthy people across ages. PCR was performed a second time for about 7 to 11 cycles using a sample-barcoded 5' primer and a J-beta primer mix. TCRdb ran MiXCR on the 5' RACE reads and lists one entry per CDR3 protein. The sample yields about 630,000 distinct CDR3 sequences, around 20% seen once. Sequenced sample: blood. The receptor set was obtained from a man aged 65-85 years in good health.

For this clonotype: This may stem from a read error, because a much larger clone lies one nucleotide away. The chain has TRBV7-2 and TRBJ2-4, with D perhaps TRBD2 (5 bases). V lost 5 bases, J lost 8 bases, and 19 bases lay in between. In germline, CDR1 is SGHTA, CDR2 FQGNSA. There are 15 residues in the CDR3. In DNA, the CDR3 is TGTGCCAGCAGCAGTAGTGGGAGAAGGTTGGACATTCAGTACTTC. Protein sequence: CASSSSGRRLDIQYF.

This clonotype was seen repeatedly, ten times or more. This chain links TRBV28 with TRBJ2-5, with no clear D. CDR3 size: 13 residues. Germline values: CDR1 MDHEN, CDR2 SYDVKM. V lost 6 bases and J lost 5, with 13 bases in between. CDR3 loop: CASSRPIFETQYF. In DNA form, the CDR3 reads TGTGCCAGCAGCCGCCCGATTTTCGAGACCCAGTACTTC.

The chain combines TRBV29-1 with TRBJ2-5; 11 positions agree with TRBD2. The DNA end is a closer match to TRBJ2-1, so the J assignment may be wrong. Germline CDR1 SQVTM, CDR2 ANQGSEA. CDR3 size: 23 residues. The CDR3 loop reads CSVEAPGLAVLVGGLAGQYEQFF. CDR3 DNA sequence: TGCAGCGTTGAAGCCCCCGGACTAGCGGTCCTCGTTGGTGGACTAGCGGGTCAATATGAGCAGTTCTTC.

This clonotype occurred a few times. CDR3 nucleotides: TGTGCCAGCAGCTTAGCGTACGGGAGGGCCACAGATACGCAGTATTTT. Protein product: CASSLAYGRATDTQYF. The gene calls are TRBV7-2 and TRBJ2-3, with TRBD2 matching over 8 bases. J gave up 2 bases and V 0 bases, and 4 bases lay outside the gene matches. This CDR3 comprises 16 residues. CDR1 is SGHTA and CDR2 is FQGNSA in the germline V gene.

The J gene is TRBJ1-1, the V gene TRBV9; D is perhaps TRBD1 (5 bases). Germline assignment: CDR1 SGDLS and CDR2 YYNGEE. The length of the CDR3 is 14 residues. The V end was cut by 0 bases, the J end by 0 bases, with 6 bases between. The CDR3 nucleotides read TGTGCCAGCAGCGTAGGACAGATGAACACTGAAGCTTTCTTT. Protein: CASSVGQMNTEAFF.

There are a few counts of this clonotype. The chain has TRBV3-1 and TRBJ2-5; 12 bases match TRBD2. V was pared by 3 bases and J by 2 bases, with 4 bases of the junction left unmatched. Germline-derived CDR1 and CDR2 are LGHDT and YNNKEL (reference sequence). The length of the CDR3 is 16 residues. CDR3 in DNA: TGTGCCAGCAGCCACCGGACTAGCGGGGTTCAAGAGACCCAGTACTTC. It encodes CASSHRTSGVQETQYF.

The rearrangement joins TRBV20-1 to TRBJ2-5; 8 bases are shared with TRBD2. Germline V gives CDR1 DFQATT, CDR2 SNEGSKA (reference sequence). This CDR3 region has 15 residues. The trim removed 3 bases at V and 1 base at J, leaving 7 bases unmatched. In DNA form, the CDR3 reads TGCAGTGCTAGGGCCATGACTAGCGCCCAAGAGACCCAGTACTTC. Its translation is CSARAMTSAQETQYF.

The V gene is TRBV20-1, the J gene TRBJ2-7; unclear D gene. Per the germline V gene, CDR1 is DFQATT and CDR2 is SNEGSKA (reference sequence). V lost 4 bases to trimming and J lost 2 bases, with 15 bases between them. The CDR3 runs to 14 residues. CDR3 sequence (DNA): TGCAGTGCTACAATGGTCCCTGGGACCTACGAGCAGTACTTC. This sequence encodes CSATMVPGTYEQYF.

This clonotype came up a few times. The chain uses TRBV5-5 and TRBJ2-3; 7 bases are a match to TRBD2. Trimming at V came to 4 bases and at J to 3 bases, leaving 8 bases not matched to a gene. This CDR3 has 15 amino acids. CDR1 and CDR2 (germline): SGHKS, YYEKEE (reference sequence). CDR3 residues: CASSPWTSLTDTQYF. DNA for the CDR3: TGTGCCAGCAGCCCCTGGACTAGTCTGACAGATACGCAGTATTTT.

This clonotype was counted many times. The rearrangement uses TRBV7-9 and TRBJ2-3; D unresolved. This CDR3 is 12 amino acids long. The germline V gene has CDR1 SEHNR and CDR2 FQNEAQ (reference sequence). V shed 4 bases and J shed 4 bases, with 6 bases lying between them. This chain's CDR3 is CASSSISDTQYF. CDR3 nucleotides: TGTGCCAGCAGCTCCATCTCAGATACGCAGTATTTT.

The V and J genes are TRBV20-1 and TRBJ2-1; a weak D match, TRBD2 (6 bases). The CDR3 covers 16 residues. The germline V and J ends were trimmed by 5 bases and 4 bases, with 21 bases remaining between them. The germline V gene encodes CDR1 DFQATT and CDR2 SNEGSKA (reference sequence). DNA for the CDR3: TGCAGTGCTTACCCGCGACTAGGGAATATATACAATGAGCAGTTCTTC. Its protein is CSAYPRLGNIYNEQFF.

In this sample, this clonotype turned up a few times. This rearrangement joins TRBV20-1 to TRBJ1-4, with D uncertain. The V gene's germline CDR1 is DFQATT and CDR2 SNEGSKA (reference sequence). The CDR3 consists of 12 residues. With 6 bases removed from V and 8 bases from J, the gap between germline ends came to 13 bases. The CDR3 region is CSARTGREKLFF. The CDR3 region has the DNA TGCAGTGCCCGGACCGGGAGGGAAAAACTGTTTTTT.

This clonotype came up a few times. The gene calls are TRBV20-1 and TRBJ2-7; D unresolved. The CDR3 extends over 10 amino acids. With 4 bases removed from V and 3 bases from J, the gap between germline ends came to 4 bases. Germline CDR1 reads DFQATT; CDR2 reads SNEGSKA (reference sequence). The CDR3 reads CSAIHYEQYF. The CDR3, as DNA: TGCAGTGCTATTCACTACGAGCAGTACTTC.

This sequence joins TRBV6-6 and TRBJ1-6; 10 bases agree with TRBD1. The ends lost 6 bases at V and 8 bases at J; junction bases unmatched: 10. Germline values: CDR1 MNHNY, CDR2 SVGAGI (reference sequence). The CDR3 is made up of 16 amino acids. The CDR3 nucleotides are TGTGCCAGCAGGGACGACCTGACAGGGGGCGATTCACCCCTCCACTTT. Translating gives CASRDDLTGGDSPLHF.

The chain recombines TRBV2 with TRBJ2-1; 8 nucleotides line up with TRBD2. Germline-derived CDR1 and CDR2 are SNHLY and FYNNEI. Losses at the gene ends were 6 bases for V and 2 bases for J; bases not matched to a gene: 3. There are 14 residues in the CDR3. The CDR3 region is CASRGLVTYNEQFF. CDR3 nucleotides: TGTGCCAGCAGGGGACTAGTAACCTACAATGAGCAGTTCTTC.

This clonotype was seen a handful of times. The chain couples TRBV12-3 or TRBV12-4 to TRBJ2-5, with 11 bases aligning to TRBD2. The end of the DNA fits TRBJ2-7 better, so the J call may be wrong. The CDR3 spans 16 residues. The CDR3 region is CASRESGTSGSYEQYF. CDR3 bases: TGTGCCAGCAGAGAATCCGGGACTAGCGGATCCTACGAGCAGTACTTC.

The chain carries TRBV5-5 and TRBJ2-7; D is uncertain. V lost 2 bases and J lost 3, with 15 bases in between. Germline assignment: CDR1 SGHKS and CDR2 YYEKEE (reference sequence). This CDR3 region has 15 residues. For the CDR3, the DNA is TGTGCCAGCAGCTTTGGGCCGAACGAGAACTACGAGCAGTACTTC. Protein sequence: CASSFGPNENYEQYF.

CDR3: CASRGGATNEKLFF. The DNA for the CDR3 is TGTGCCAGCAGGGGTGGGGCAACTAATGAAAAACTGTTTTTT. V usage is TRBV28 and J usage is TRBJ1-4; D is unclear. Germline CDR1 and CDR2: MDHEN and SYDVKM. The CDR3 has 14 residues. V gave up 6 bases and J gave up 0 bases, with 8 bases separating them.

In its sample, this clonotype was seen a few times. The chain carries TRBV15 and TRBJ2-7, with D tentatively TRBD1 or TRBD2 (6 bases each). Trimming removed 1 base from V and 2 bases from J, with 12 bases in between. Per germline, CDR1 LNHNV and CDR2 YYDKDF (reference sequence). The CDR3 sequence is 15 residues long. CDR3 in DNA: TGTGCCACCAGCAGAGGGGGAGGACAGACCTACGAGCAGTACTTC. Residues: CATSRGGGQTYEQYF.

In this sample, this clonotype turned up a few times. The chain recombines TRBV14 with TRBJ2-2; D gene unclear. V was cut by 0 bases and J by 1 base, with 6 bases left in between. Germline loops: CDR1 SGHDN, CDR2 FVKESK. The CDR3 covers 15 residues. The CDR3 loop reads CASSQDFGNTGELFF. The CDR3 coding sequence is TGTGCCAGCAGCCAAGATTTTGGGAACACCGGGGAGCTGTTTTTT. Filled out from reference TRBV14 and TRBJ2-2, the complete variable domain reads EAGVTQFPSHSVIEKGQTVTLRCDPISGHDNLYWYRRVMGKEIKFLLHFVKESKQDESGMPNNRFLAERTGGTYSTLKVQPAELEDSGVYFCASSQDFGNTGELFFGEGSRLTVL.

The rearrangement joins TRBV6-2 or TRBV6-3 to TRBJ2-7; D might be TRBD2 (6 bases). The CDR3 length is 13 residues. The V end was cut by 10 bases, the J end by 2 bases, with 15 bases between. Germline CDR1 is MNHEY and CDR2 is SVGEGT. The CDR3 loop is CATAGGRTYEQYF. CDR3 nucleotides: TGTGCCACTGCCGGGGGTCGAACCTACGAGCAGTACTTC.

In the case of this clonotype: One end of the junction varies from germline; a read error may be responsible. The genes are TRBV20-1 and TRBJ2-1; no definite D call. This CDR3 has 11 residues. Germline CDR1 DFQATT, CDR2 SNEGSKA (reference sequence). The CDR3: CIATTENEQFF. CDR3 bases: TGCATTGCTACGACTGAGAATGAGCAGTTCTTC.

This rearrangement joins TRBV5-1 to TRBJ1-1; D may be TRBD1 (5 bases). V gave up 4 bases and J gave up 5 bases, with 15 bases separating them. Germline lookup yields CDR1 SGHRS and CDR2 YFSETQ. The CDR3 loop spans 14 amino acids. CDR3 in amino acids: CASSPGTQATEAFF. The CDR3 DNA follows: TGCGCCAGCAGCCCCGGGACCCAAGCTACTGAAGCTTTCTTT.

This clonotype was seen at least ten times. V and J are TRBV9 and TRBJ2-7; D uncertain. The V gene's germline CDR1 is SGDLS and CDR2 YYNGEE. CDR3 length: 13 residues. The V and J ends lost 0 bases and 6 bases respectively, with 10 bases between them. The CDR3 loop reads CASSVEGQSEQYF. CDR3 nucleotide sequence: TGTGCCAGCAGCGTAGAGGGTCAGAGCGAGCAGTACTTC.

This clonotype came up a few times. The V gene is TRBV25-1, the J gene TRBJ2-1, with 9 positions matching TRBD2. Germline V CDR1 and CDR2: MGHDK, SYGVNS. The V segment lost 3 bases and the J segment 5 bases; nucleotides outside the gene matches: 5. The CDR3 runs to 15 residues. CDR3 DNA: TGTGCCAGCAGTGACAGCGGGAGGATTAACAATGAGCAGTTCTTC. Its translation is CASSDSGRINNEQFF.